What follows are 5 T cell receptor beta chains derived from one specimen sequenced in a study of cytomegalovirus exposure and HLA in healthy donors. PCR primers comprised 60 Vbeta and 13 Jbeta primers. Profiled with immunoSEQ multiplex PCR; TCRdb holds only in-frame clones, not every one. In the table there are approximately 89,000 clones, around three quarters of which are singletons. The sequenced material came from PBMCs. Receptors originate from a male donor in good health and CMV-seronegative.

This chain links TRBV7-8 with TRBJ2-5; 7 nucleotides match TRBD2. After removal of 2 bases from V and 5 bases from J, the junction contained 11 bases not matched to a gene. This CDR3 comprises 16 residues. The germline CDR1 and CDR2 sequences are SGHVS and FQNEAQ. The CDR3 region is CASSLYGREQSETQYF. The CDR3 DNA sequence: TGTGCCAGCAGCTTATATGGGAGGGAGCAGTCGGAGACCCAGTACTTC.

This chain uses TRBV28 with TRBJ1-5; no clear D. This CDR3 has 15 residues. Germline lookup yields CDR1 MDHEN and CDR2 SYDVKM. V was clipped by 4 bases and J by 4 bases, with 14 bases between them. Written as DNA, the CDR3 is TGTGCCAGCAGTTCCGCGGAAGATGGGAATCAGCCCCAGCATTTT. This sequence encodes CASSSAEDGNQPQHF.

This chain links TRBV10-3 with TRBJ2-7, with 11 nucleotides matching TRBD1. Germline CDR1 and CDR2: ENHRY and SYGVKD. J lost 0 bases, V lost 0 bases, and 1 base had no gene match. The CDR3 contains 16 residues. The DNA for the CDR3 is TGTGCCATCAGTGAGTCAGGGACAGGGGGCTCCTACGAGCAGTACTTC. Protein product: CAISESGTGGSYEQYF.

J is TRBJ2-1 and V is TRBV9; TRBD2 agrees at 10 bases. The CDR3 sequence is 16 residues long. V lost 3 bases to trimming and J lost 1 base; unmatched junction nucleotides: 4. Per the germline V gene, CDR1 is SGDLS and CDR2 is YYNGEE. CDR3: CASSALAGTSYNEQFF. CDR3 in DNA: TGTGCCAGCAGCGCACTAGCGGGGACGTCCTACAATGAGCAGTTCTTC.

The rearrangement joins TRBV27 to TRBJ2-7, with D possibly being TRBD1 (5 bases). Germline assignment: CDR1 MNHEY and CDR2 SMNVEV (reference sequence). The ends were cut back, 5 bases at V and 6 bases at J, with 23 bases in the middle. This CDR3 has 16 amino acids. The CDR3 DNA follows: TGTGCCAGCAGTCTCCCGACCGGGCTGGGGCGTCGCGAGCAGTACTTC. It is translated as CASSLPTGLGRREQYF.